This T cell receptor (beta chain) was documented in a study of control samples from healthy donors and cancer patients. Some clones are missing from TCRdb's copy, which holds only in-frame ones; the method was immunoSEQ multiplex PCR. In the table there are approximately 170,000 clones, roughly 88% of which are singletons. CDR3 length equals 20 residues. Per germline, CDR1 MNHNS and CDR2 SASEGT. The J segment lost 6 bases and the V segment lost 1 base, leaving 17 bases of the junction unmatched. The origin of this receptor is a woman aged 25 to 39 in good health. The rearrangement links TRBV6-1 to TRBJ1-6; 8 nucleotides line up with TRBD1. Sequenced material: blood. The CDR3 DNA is TGTGCCAGCAGTGAAGGAGGGACAGGCGCTTTTAAGGTGTTTAATTCACCCCTCCACTTT. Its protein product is CASSEGGTGAFKVFNSPLHF.